These T cell receptor beta chains were read from a single sample in a study of T cells after yellow fever vaccination. MiXCR, applied by TCRdb to the 5' RACE reads, yields one record per CDR3 protein. This sample yields roughly 310,000 distinct CDR3 sequences, of which approximately 3.9% are seen a single time; around 20% belongs to the top ten. Sequencing was performed on PBMCs, taken on the day of the yellow fever booster vaccination. Every receptor here comes from a man aged 18 to 29 who received the YFV17D yellow fever vaccine. CDR3s include the opening cysteine and the closing phenylalanine or tryptophan. D genes are given only for firm matches. Not every row has a clone size; where given, it reads once, few, many or a size class.

many,TRBV20-1,16,TRBD2,TRBJ2-5,TGCAGTGCTAGAGATACTAGCGGGGGGGCCGCAGAGACCCAGTACTTC,CSARDTSGGAAETQYF
-,TRBV6-5,17,TRBD2,TRBJ2-1,TGTGCCAGCAGTTACGTAACTAGCGGGGGGGCCTACAATGAGCAGTTCTTC,CASSYVTSGGAYNEQFF
many,TRBV12-3/TRBV12-4,12,-,TRBJ2-1,TGTGCCAGCAGCCGTGACAGTGGCGAGCAGTTCTTC,CASSRDSGEQFF
many,TRBV18,14,-,TRBJ1-1,TGTGCCAGCTCACCGTTGCTTGGAGTGACTGAAGCTTTCTTT,CASSPLLGVTEAFF
many,TRBV9,16,TRBD2,TRBJ2-3,TGTGCCAGCAGCGTAGCCAGCGGGGGGCCAGGGGATACGCAGTATTTT,CASSVASGGPGDTQYF
-,TRBV7-2,12,-,TRBJ2-3,TGTGCCAGCAGCTCCTATGGGGATACGCAGTATTTT,CASSSYGDTQYF
few,TRBV5-1,14,-,TRBJ2-5,TGCGCCAGCAGCTTGGATACAAGACAAGAGACCCAGTACTTC,CASSLDTRQETQYF
-,TRBV29-1,12,-,TRBJ1-5,TGCAGCGGAAGACGGAGCAATCAGCCCCAGCATTTT,CSGRRSNQPQHF
few,TRBV30,12,-,TRBJ2-3,TGTGCCTGGAGTCTCGCCTCAGATACGCAGTATTTT,CAWSLASDTQYF
few,TRBV11-2,13,-,TRBJ2-7,TGTGCCAGCAGCCGAGGCGGGTCCGACGAGCAGTACTTC,CASSRGGSDEQYF
many,TRBV5-4,12,-,TRBJ2-3,TGTGCCAGCGGGAGCCGCACAGATACGCAGTATTTT,CASGSRTDTQYF
few,TRBV19,12,-,TRBJ1-2,TGTGCCAGTAGATCCCAGGGTCCTGGCTACACCTTC,CASRSQGPGYTF
-,TRBV18,13,-,TRBJ1-1,TGTGCCAGCTCACCAGGGTGGAACACTGAAGCTTTCTTT,CASSPGWNTEAFF
-,TRBV4-3,14,-,TRBJ1-1,TGCGCCAGCAGCCAACAGGGGTGGGAAACTGAAGCTTTCTTT,CASSQQGWETEAFF
many,TRBV5-1,15,-,TRBJ2-1,TGCGCCAGCAGCTTGCTCCCGACCCGGAGGAATGAGCAGTTCTTC,CASSLLPTRRNEQFF
many,TRBV6-5,16,-,TRBJ2-1,TGTGCCAGCAGTTACTCGTCCGGGAGCTCCTACAATGAGCAGTTCTTC,CASSYSSGSSYNEQFF
few,TRBV29-1,14,TRBD1,TRBJ2-1,TGCAGCGTTGTAGGTGGAGGCAGGGGGAATGAGCAGTTCTTC,CSVVGGGRGNEQFF
few,TRBV7-9,15,-,TRBJ1-2,TGTGCCAGCAGCTTAGACCTGGTGCCGACGGGGGGCTACACCTTC,CASSLDLVPTGGYTF